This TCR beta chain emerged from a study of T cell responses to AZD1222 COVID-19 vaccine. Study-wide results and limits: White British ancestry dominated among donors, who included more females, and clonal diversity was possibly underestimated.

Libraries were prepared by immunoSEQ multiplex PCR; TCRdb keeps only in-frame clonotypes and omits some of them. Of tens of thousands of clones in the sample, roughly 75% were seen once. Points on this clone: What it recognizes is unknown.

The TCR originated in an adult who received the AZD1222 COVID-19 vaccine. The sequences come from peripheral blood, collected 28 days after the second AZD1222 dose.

For the CDR3, the DNA is TGCGCCAGCGGAGAGGGGTACGAGCAGTACTTC. As protein: CASGEGYEQYF. The rearrangement links TRBV23-1 to TRBJ2-7; D tentatively fits TRBD1 or TRBD2 (5 bases each). TRBV23-1 is annotated as an ORF whose role is uncertain. The CDR3 sequence is 11 residues long. Deletions cut 8 bases from V and 4 bases from J, with 9 bases between.